The 13 T cell receptor beta chains listed next were all sequenced from one sample in a study of blood T cell repertoires in COVID-19 (TCRdb year 2020). The library was made by the immunoSEQ multiplex PCR assay. Not all clones reach the TCRdb copy of this immuneACCESS table, which keeps in-frame sequences only. Checked studies attribute under half of the gap to unresolved V genes and leave the rest unexplained. The sample table holds 230,000 or so clones, of which 65% to 90% were seen once. The ten largest clones capture more than 1.2% of the sample. The sequenced sample was peripheral blood. The receptors come from a woman aged 40 to 49 who had recovered from COVID-19.

This clone was seen only a few times. The chain is built from TRBV11-2 and TRBJ1-6; D gene ambiguous. V was trimmed by 5 bases and J by 9 bases, leaving 8 bases between them. This CDR3 comprises 12 residues. Germline loops: CDR1 SGHAT, CDR2 FQNNGV. CDR3 sequence (DNA): TGTGCCAGCAGCGATGGGCGTTCACCCCTCCACTTT. This sequence encodes CASSDGRSPLHF.

The V and J genes are TRBV6-2 or TRBV6-3 and TRBJ2-7, with 8 bases identical to TRBD1. With V trimmed by 5 bases and J by 2 bases, 5 bases remained unmatched. CDR1 and CDR2 (germline): MNHEY, SVGEGT. The CDR3 runs 14 residues. The CDR3 loop is CASSTGQGTYEQYF. The CDR3 nucleotides are TGTGCCAGCAGTACTGGACAGGGAACCTACGAGCAGTACTTC.

The rearrangement links TRBV5-4 to TRBJ1-2; maybe TRBD1 (6 bases). The CDR3 totals 14 residues. With 5 bases removed from V and 5 bases from J, the gap between germline ends came to 16 bases. Germline V gene sequence: CDR1 SGHNT, CDR2 YYREEE (reference sequence). CDR3 region: CASSYEGHSYGYTF. CDR3 DNA sequence: TGTGCCAGCAGTTACGAGGGACATTCGTATGGCTACACCTTC.

This clone was picked up a small number of times. The rearrangement links TRBV19 to TRBJ1-3; TRBD1 matches 7 bases. The germline CDR1 and CDR2 sequences are LNHDA and SQIVND (reference sequence). Trimming at V came to 9 bases and at J to 4 bases, leaving 6 bases not matched to a gene. The CDR3 covers 13 residues. The CDR3 DNA reads TGTGCCAGCTTGCGACAGGGCGGAAACACCATATATTTT. Protein: CASLRQGGNTIYF.

The rearrangement links TRBV29-1 to TRBJ2-7, with D hard to call. The CDR3 is 12 residues long. In germline, CDR1 is SQVTM, CDR2 ANQGSEA. V lost 1 base, J lost 4 bases, and 8 bases lay in between. This CDR3 is CSVEANKYEQYF. The CDR3 bases are TGCAGCGTTGAAGCAAACAAGTACGAGCAGTACTTC.

This sequence joins TRBV6-5 and TRBJ1-2; D is uncertain. V dropped 6 bases and J dropped 3 bases, with 14 bases sitting between them. The CDR3 consists of 14 residues. Germline CDR1 is MNHEY and CDR2 is SVGAGI. The DNA for the CDR3 is TGTGCCAGCAGGCGGATGGCAGTCCACTATGGCTACACCTTC. This sequence encodes CASRRMAVHYGYTF.

The chain combines TRBV6-5 with TRBJ1-2, with D possibly matching TRBD1 (6 bases). The CDR3 totals 14 residues. Trimming stripped 4 bases from V and 8 bases from J, with 17 bases between. The germline V gene encodes CDR1 MNHEY and CDR2 SVGAGI. Here the CDR3 reads CASSSGQGISGYTF. The DNA for the CDR3 is TGTGCCAGCAGTTCAGGGCAGGGGATTAGCGGCTACACCTTC.

V gene TRBV30 combines with J gene TRBJ1-1; no definite D call. Germline-derived CDR1 and CDR2 are GTSNPN and SVGIG (reference sequence). This CDR3 region has 14 residues. Between the trimmed V and J ends, which lost 3 bases and 2 bases, there was a span of 13 bases. The chain's CDR3 is CAWSPGSLNTEAFF. The CDR3 region has the DNA TGTGCCTGGAGCCCGGGGAGCCTTAACACTGAAGCTTTCTTT.

The V call is TRBV7-2, the J call TRBJ2-1; 14 nucleotides match TRBD2. Germline V gene data show CDR1 as SGHTA and CDR2 as FQGNSA. This CDR3 is built from 15 residues. V trimming: 5 bases; J trimming: 8 bases; junction bases outside the gene matches: 5. CDR3 protein: CASSKGLAGVYEQFF. The CDR3 DNA is TGTGCCAGCAGCAAGGGACTAGCGGGGGTGTATGAGCAGTTCTTC.

This sequence joins TRBV27 and TRBJ2-4; 7 bases agree with TRBD2. Trimming removed 5 bases from V and 6 bases from J; junction bases left unmatched: 7. Germline V lookup: CDR1 MNHEY, CDR2 SMNVEV (reference sequence). The CDR3 sequence is 14 residues long. CDR3: CASSPRDYLNIQYF. CDR3 nucleotide sequence: TGTGCCAGCAGTCCCCGGGACTACCTAAACATTCAGTACTTC.

In its sample, this clone was seen a few times. The CDR3 nucleotides read TGTGCCAGCAGGAAAACAGGGTCGAGTTCCTATAATTCACCCCTCCACTTT. Translating it yields CASRKTGSSSYNSPLHF. The chain couples TRBV9 to TRBJ1-6; TRBD1 might be the D (6 bases). The CDR3 has 17 amino acids. Germline assignment: CDR1 SGDLS and CDR2 YYNGEE. The V end lost 5 bases, the J end lost 1 base, and 16 bases lay between the germline ends.

The rearrangement uses TRBV19 and TRBJ2-3; tentative D call: TRBD1 (5 bases). From germline, CDR1 is LNHDA and CDR2 SQIVND (reference sequence). Trimming pared 7 bases from V and 6 bases from J, leaving 17 bases between. The length of the CDR3 is 14 residues. CDR3 loop: CASKAGSNSDTQYF. CDR3 nucleotide sequence: TGTGCCAGTAAAGCAGGGTCAAATTCTGATACGCAGTATTTT.

The V call is TRBV11-3, the J call TRBJ1-1; weak D call: TRBD1 (6 bases). Germline V gene lookup returns CDR1 SGHNT and CDR2 YENEEA. Deletions cut 5 bases from V and 11 bases from J, with 24 bases between. The CDR3 has 15 amino acids. The chain's CDR3 is CASSPRTALTLEAFF. The CDR3 DNA reads TGTGCCAGCAGCCCAAGGACAGCCCTAACGCTGGAGGCTTTCTTT.